Included here is one TCR beta chain sequence, with context. Trimming cost V 5 bases and J 7 bases, with 18 bases left between them. The CDR3 is 15 residues long. CDR1 is SGHTA, CDR2 FQGNSA, per germline. Clones were read by immunoSEQ multiplex PCR, and TCRdb kept only the in-frame ones, dropping some. The data contain roughly 500,000 clones, more than 65% of them singletons. This sample is part of a study of shared clonotypes between healthy human individuals. The source of this sequence is a middle-aged woman in good health. Some clones in this sample may be carry-over from other donors' samples. The genes are TRBV7-2 and TRBJ2-1, with a tentative D call TRBD1 (5 bases). Sequenced sample: PBMCs. CDR3 amino acids: CASSTGQSSVNEQFF. As DNA, the CDR3 is TGTGCCAGCAGCACCGGACAATCATCGGTGAATGAGCAGTTCTTC.